This T cell receptor beta chain was captured in a study of CD8 T cells in Susac syndrome. Findings of the study overall: Peak Susac CD8+ clonal expansion occurred in TEMRA cells and active patients.

The ends were cut back, 0 bases at V and 4 bases at J, with 9 bases in the middle. Per germline, CDR1 MNHEY and CDR2 SVGAGI. The length of the CDR3 is 14 residues. Worth noting for this clonotype: The antigen is not known.

When the RNA was reverse transcribed, random hexamers were used with an input of roughly 0.5 to 1 ug. TCRdb analysed the immunoSEQ multiplex PCR reads with MiXCR anew, one entry per CDR3 protein. Here the sample spans 75,000 to 80,000 distinct CDR3 sequences, approximately 95% being singletons. Sample: CD8+ T cells from PBMCs. The source is a human donor with Susac syndrome. The chain joins TRBV6-5 to TRBJ1-1, with no clear D. The CDR3 DNA reads TGTGCCAGCAGTTACTCCGGGGAGGGCACTGAAGCTTTCTTT. Translating gives CASSYSGEGTEAFF.